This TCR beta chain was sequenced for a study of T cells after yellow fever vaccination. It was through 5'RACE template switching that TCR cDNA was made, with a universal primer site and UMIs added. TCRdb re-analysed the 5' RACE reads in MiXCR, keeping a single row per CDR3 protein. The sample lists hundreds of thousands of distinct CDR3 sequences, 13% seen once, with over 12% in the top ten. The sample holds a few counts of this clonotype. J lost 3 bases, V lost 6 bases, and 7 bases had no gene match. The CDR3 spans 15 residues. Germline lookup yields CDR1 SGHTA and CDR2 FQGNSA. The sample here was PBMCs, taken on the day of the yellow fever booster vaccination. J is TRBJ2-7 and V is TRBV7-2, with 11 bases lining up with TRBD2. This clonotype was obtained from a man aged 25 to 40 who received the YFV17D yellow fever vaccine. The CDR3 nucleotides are TGTGCCAGCAGAGATAGCGGGAGGGCCCTCTACGAGCAGTACTTC. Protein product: CASRDSGRALYEQYF.